This T cell receptor beta chain was sequenced for a study of T-cell reconstitution after alpha-beta-depleted transplantation in children. Findings and limits, study-wide: Several hundred expanded graft clones reportedly were the source of alpha-beta T cells about two months after transplant.

This clonotype has at least ten counts. Its antigen is as yet unknown. Trimming pared 6 bases from V and 0 bases from J, leaving 9 bases between. Germline values: CDR1 LNHNV, CDR2 YYDKDF (reference sequence). The CDR3 consists of 14 residues. This sample's TCRbeta library carried unique molecular identifier barcodes. TCRdb re-called the PCR reads with MiXCR, one entry per CDR3 protein. Altogether 500,000 to 750,000 distinct CDR3 sequences are present, about an eighth being singletons, with the ten largest covering 2% to 2.5%. The sample here was PBMCs, mostly from graft donor cells, taken 360 days after TCRalphabeta/CD19-depleted stem cell transplant. The TCR comes from a male patient between 5 and 17 years old who had a stem cell transplant for acute myeloid leukemia, so the T cells may come from the graft donor. J is TRBJ1-3 and V is TRBV15, with D uncertain. The CDR3 sequence: CATRSSGSGNTIYF. As DNA, the CDR3 is TGTGCCACCAGGTCCTCTGGCTCTGGAAACACCATATATTTT.